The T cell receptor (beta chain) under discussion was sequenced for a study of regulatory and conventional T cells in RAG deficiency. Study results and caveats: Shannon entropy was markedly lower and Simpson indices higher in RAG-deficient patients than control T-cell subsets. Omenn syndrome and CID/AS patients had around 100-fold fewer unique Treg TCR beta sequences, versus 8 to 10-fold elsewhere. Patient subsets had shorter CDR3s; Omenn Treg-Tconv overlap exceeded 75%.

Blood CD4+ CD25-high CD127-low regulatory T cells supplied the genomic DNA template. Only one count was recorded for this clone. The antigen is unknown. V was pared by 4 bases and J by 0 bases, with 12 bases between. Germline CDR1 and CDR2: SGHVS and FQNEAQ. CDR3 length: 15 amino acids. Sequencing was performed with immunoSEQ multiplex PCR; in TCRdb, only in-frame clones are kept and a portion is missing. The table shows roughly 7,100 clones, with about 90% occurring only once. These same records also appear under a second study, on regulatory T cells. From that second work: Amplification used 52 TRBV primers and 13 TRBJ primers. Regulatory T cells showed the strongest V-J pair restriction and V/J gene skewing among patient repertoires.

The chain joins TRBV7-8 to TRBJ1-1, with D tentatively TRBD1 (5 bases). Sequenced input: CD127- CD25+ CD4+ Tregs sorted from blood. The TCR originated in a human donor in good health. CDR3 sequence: CASSSKTVMNTEAFF. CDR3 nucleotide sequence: TGTGCCAGCAGCTCCAAGACAGTAATGAACACTGAAGCTTTCTTT.